The clone carrying this T cell receptor beta chain was observed many times. Germline CDR1 and CDR2: SGHTS and YDEGEE. Trimming took 4 bases from V and 6 from J, leaving 13 bases between them. The CDR3 sequence is 14 residues long. These data belong to a study of T-cell memory formation after mild COVID-19. One entry per CDR3 protein results from TCRdb running MiXCR on the 5' RACE reads. Among approximately 150,000 distinct CDR3 sequences listed, about 6% were seen once. What was sequenced was PBMCs or a T cell subset sorted from them (not recorded which). This clonotype was sampled from an adult woman who had mild COVID-19 (a few samples of this study predate the infection). Cell type and time point are not known. This chain uses TRBV5-8 with TRBJ1-4; D is perhaps TRBD1 (5 bases). CDR3 sequence (DNA): TGTGCCAGCAGCCGGGGGGAGATCGATGAAAAACTGTTTTTT. It specifies CASSRGEIDEKLFF.